A selection of T cell receptor beta chains follows, all from one sample in a study of cytotoxic CD8 clonotypes in ibrutinib-treated CLL. Here immunoSEQ multiplex PCR was the method, and the copy in TCRdb shows in-frame clones only, minus some. The table includes over 100,000 clones, 70% to 90% detected once. This sample comprised PBMCs, obtained after 24 months of ibrutinib treatment. Source of these receptors: a human donor with chronic lymphocytic leukemia. CDR3s include the opening cysteine and the closing phenylalanine or tryptophan. A D gene is named only where the DNA matches it firmly. Size tells how often a clone was seen (once, few, many) or the class of an expanded clone, and some rows leave it out.

cdr3_nt cdr3_aa d_call j_call v_call clone_size
TGTGCCAGCAGTGAGTTAGAGACCTACGAGCAGTACTTC CASSELETYEQYF NA TRBJ2-7 TRBV6-1 once
TGTGCCAGCAGCTCCAAGGCGGGCAGGGGGACACCAGAGGCTTTCTTT CASSSKAGRGTPEAFF NA TRBJ1-1 TRBV21-1 NA
TGTGCCAGCAGACGGGGCCTAGGGTCCAATGAGCAGTTCTTC CASRRGLGSNEQFF NA TRBJ2-1 TRBV7-3 NA
TGTGCCAGTAGTTTCCGGGACAGGGATTCCGCTTTCTTT CASSFRDRDSAFF TRBD1 TRBJ1-1 TRBV19 NA
TGTGCCAGCAGATTTGGGGGGACCAATCAGCCCCAGCATTTT CASRFGGTNQPQHF NA TRBJ1-5 TRBV28 NA
TGTGCCTGGAGTGTAAGACAGGTGGGTCCCCAAGAGACCCAGTACTTC CAWSVRQVGPQETQYF NA TRBJ2-5 TRBV30 NA
TGTGCCAGCAGCTCTTCGGCAGATAACACCGGGGAGCTGTTTTTT CASSSSADNTGELFF NA TRBJ2-2 TRBV11-2 few
TGTGCCAGCTGTCTTAGCACAGATACGCAGTATTTT CASCLSTDTQYF NA TRBJ2-3 TRBV2 few
TGTGCCAGCAGTCAGAAGGGACAGGCGGCGGGTTGGGGGAGTTTGGCCCACGAGCAGTACTTC CASSQKGQAAGWGSLAHEQYF TRBD1 TRBJ2-7 TRBV27 few
TGTGCCAGCAGTGCAGGGGGCAGGTCCGAAGCTTTCTTT CASSAGGRSEAFF TRBD1 TRBJ1-1 TRBV6-1 NA
TGTGCCAGCAAACTCGGGACAGCCTACAATGAGCAGTTCTTC CASKLGTAYNEQFF TRBD1 TRBJ2-1 TRBV28 NA
TGCGCCAGCAGCGGGGGACTCCTCCGAGCAGATACGCAGTATTTT CASSGGLLRADTQYF NA TRBJ2-3 TRBV5-1 once
TGTGCAAGTCGCTTTTATAGCGGGGGCATACTAGCCAAAAACATTCAGTACTTC CASRFYSGGILAKNIQYF NA TRBJ2-4 TRBV12-2 NA
TGTGCCAGCAGCTTGGCAGGGGGAGGTTCGATGTACTTC CASSLAGGGSMYF NA TRBJ2-5 TRBV5-4 once
TGCGCCAGCAGCTCGTATTTGGAGACCCAGTACTTC CASSSYLETQYF NA TRBJ2-5 TRBV5-1 NA
TGTGCCATCAGTGATCTAACAGTTCAAGAGACCCAGTACTTC CAISDLTVQETQYF NA TRBJ2-5 TRBV10-3 NA
TGTGCCAGTAGTACCGGACAGGGACGAGAGACCCAGTACTTC CASSTGQGRETQYF TRBD1 TRBJ2-5 TRBV19 NA
TGTGCCAGCAGCAAAGAGGCAGGACAGGGGGAAACTAATGAAAAACTGTTTTTT CASSKEAGQGETNEKLFF NA TRBJ1-4 TRBV21-1 NA
TGTGCCAGTAGTATAGTCGGACCTCAAACAGGTGGCTACACCTTC CASSIVGPQTGGYTF NA TRBJ1-2 TRBV19 once
TGTGCCAGCAGACGCGGGGGATACGGGGACAATCAGCCCCAGCATTTT CASRRGGYGDNQPQHF NA TRBJ1-5 TRBV13 NA
TGTGCCAGCAGTGTGGACGTAGGAGAGCAGTACTTC CASSVDVGEQYF NA TRBJ2-7 TRBV2 NA
TGTGCCAGTAGTATCGGGTTTTTTGCGGCCGTCAATTACAATGAGCAGTTCTTC CASSIGFFAAVNYNEQFF NA TRBJ2-1 TRBV19 once
TGTGCCAGCAGCTTGGGGGTACTAGCGGAGTACCAAGAGACCCAGTACTTC CASSLGVLAEYQETQYF TRBD2 TRBJ2-5 TRBV5-4 NA
TGTGCCAGCAGCCCAAGGAGGGACAGACACAATGAGCAGTTCTTC CASSPRRDRHNEQFF NA TRBJ2-1 TRBV7-2 NA
TGTGCCAGCAGGTTGGAGGGGCTGGGTGACACTGAAGCTTTCTTT CASRLEGLGDTEAFF NA TRBJ1-1 TRBV6-1 NA
TGCGCCAGCAGCTCCATGGGACACCCGAACACTGAAGCTTTCTTT CASSSMGHPNTEAFF NA TRBJ1-1 TRBV5-1 NA
TGTGCCAGCAGTTCGCCGGTGAACACTGAAGCTTTCTTT CASSSPVNTEAFF NA TRBJ1-1 TRBV28 NA
TGTGCCAGCAGTGATACAGGGCGGACTGAAGCTTTCTTT CASSDTGRTEAFF NA TRBJ1-1 TRBV2 NA
TGTGCCCCTCTTAAGACCCCAGGTACTCCGGGAAACACCATATATTTT CAPLKTPGTPGNTIYF NA TRBJ1-3 TRBV19 NA
TGTGCCAGCAGCGGACAAAATTCACCCCTCCACTTT CASSGQNSPLHF NA TRBJ1-6 TRBV9 NA
TGTGCCAGCAGCCTTACAGATACGCAGTATTTT CASSLTDTQYF NA TRBJ2-3 TRBV7-3 NA
TGTGCCACCAGCAGACGGAGGGCAGACCAAGAGACCCAGTACTTC CATSRRRADQETQYF NA TRBJ2-5 TRBV15 once
TGTGCCAGCAGCGTAGCGGGCAGCCATAATCAAAAACTGTTTTTT CASSVAGSHNQKLFF NA TRBJ1-4 TRBV9 NA
TGTGCCAGCAGCGACCCGGGACAGGGAAGGAGCGTCTACTACGAGCAATACTTC CASSDPGQGRSVYYEQYF TRBD1 TRBJ2-7 TRBV7-2 NA
TGTGCCAGTAAATCCCGGGACAGGGGCCCCGGGGAGCTGTTTTTT CASKSRDRGPGELFF TRBD1 TRBJ2-2 TRBV13 NA
TGTGCCAGCAGCTGGGGGACGGGCAATCAGCCCCAGCATTTT CASSWGTGNQPQHF NA TRBJ1-5 TRBV5-6 NA
TGTGCCAGCAGCCTCGGAGCGGGTAGCTCCTACGAGCAGTACTTC CASSLGAGSSYEQYF NA TRBJ2-7 TRBV7-2 NA
NA CASLVGAGSYEQYF NA TRBJ2-7 TRBV21-1 NA
TGTGCCAGCAGTTTATATACTGGCGGGGACTCCTACGAGCAGTACTTC CASSLYTGGDSYEQYF NA TRBJ2-7 TRBV27 NA
TGTGCCAGCAGTTTACAGGGTGAAAAACTGTTTTTT CASSLQGEKLFF NA TRBJ1-4 TRBV27 NA
TGTGCCAGCAGCTTGCCGGGACTAGCGGGAGGAACCAATGAGCAGTTCTTC CASSLPGLAGGTNEQFF TRBD2 TRBJ2-1 TRBV7-9 NA